This T cell receptor (beta chain) was profiled in a study of cytomegalovirus exposure and HLA in healthy donors. General study results and limits: Highly shared variants forming one cluster were likely a sequencing artifact. It was reported that the classifier diagnosed cytomegalovirus status with high specificity and sensitivity in both the original and validation cohorts. Some TCR beta chains (164 of them) were listed as cytomegalovirus-associated. The study had only CMV serostatus as immune exposure information.

Germline V lookup: CDR1 SGHNT, CDR2 YYREEE (reference sequence). Trimming took 5 bases from V and 0 from J, leaving 15 bases between them. The CDR3 has 16 residues. Primers included in the PCR were 60 Vbeta and 13 Jbeta primers. Generated by immunoSEQ multiplex PCR, the TCRdb table keeps only in-frame clones and is missing some. The data show about 90,000 clones, around 78% seen once. Regarding this clone: Its specificity is not known.

This clonotype originated in a middle-aged woman in good health and CMV-seropositive. This chain uses TRBV5-4 with TRBJ2-1; D is uncertain. Material: PBMCs. The DNA for the CDR3 is TGTGCCAGCAGTCCCCTGCCGAAGAGCTCCTACAATGAGCAGTTCTTC. Translated, it gives CASSPLPKSSYNEQFF.